This is a list of T cell receptor beta chains from one sample in a study of blood T cell repertoires in COVID-19. The table came from immunoSEQ multiplex PCR; TCRdb's copy has only in-frame clones and leaves some out. The table includes approximately 300,000 clones, around 89% detected once. Sequencing was carried out using peripheral blood. The source is a middle-aged man with acute or convalescent COVID-19. CDR3s include the opening cysteine and the closing phenylalanine or tryptophan. Each record gives: J gene, D gene, clone size, V gene, CDR3 protein, CDR3 DNA. The D gene is left open where the match is weak. Clone size is stated in some rows and not others, as once, few, many or a class when expanded.

>TRBJ1-1|-|-|TRBV29-1
CSVLDVGGEAFF
TGCAGCGTTCTGGACGTTGGAGGTGAAGCTTTCTTT
>TRBJ1-1|-|once|TRBV7-9
CASSGGVRNTEAFF
TGTGCCAGCAGTGGAGGGGTCAGGAACACTGAAGCTTTCTTT
>TRBJ2-1|-|few|TRBV25-1
CASSEAGTYNEQFF
TGTGCCAGCAGTGAGGCGGGCACCTACAATGAGCAGTTCTTC
>TRBJ2-3|-|-|TRBV2
CASSQGTDTQYF
TGTGCCAGCAGTCAGGGTACAGATACGCAGTATTTT
>TRBJ2-3|-|-|TRBV19
CASSIMAYTDTQYF
TGTGCCAGTAGTATTATGGCTTACACAGATACGCAGTATTTT
>TRBJ1-6|TRBD1|-|TRBV6-6
CATTRQGASPLHF
TGTGCCACCACAAGACAGGGGGCATCACCCCTCCACTTT
>TRBJ2-1|TRBD2|few|TRBV15
CATSRDPGTRVNEQFF
TGTGCCACCAGCAGAGATCCTGGGACTAGGGTCAATGAGCAGTTCTTC
>TRBJ1-2|-|-|TRBV9
CASSAASRVLGGYTF
TGTGCCAGCAGCGCAGCAAGCAGGGTTCTCGGCGGCTACACCTTC
>TRBJ2-1|TRBD2|-|TRBV6-2/TRBV6-3
CASSYSLSGTSSYNEQFF
TGTGCCAGCAGTTACTCACTTAGCGGGACGAGCTCCTACAATGAGCAGTTCTTC
>TRBJ2-1|TRBD2|-|TRBV18
CASSPLLAGAYNEQFF
TGTGCCAGCTCACCCTTACTAGCGGGGGCCTACAATGAGCAGTTCTTC
>TRBJ2-1|TRBD2|-|TRBV25-1
CASSGGGSSYNEQFF
TGTGCCAGCAGTGGGGGAGGGAGCTCCTACAATGAGCAGTTCTTC
>TRBJ1-5|-|-|TRBV3-1/TRBV3-2
CASSRQGGQPQHF
TGTGCCAGCAGCCGGCAGGGAGGTCAGCCCCAGCATTTT
>TRBJ1-2|-|-|TRBV10-3
CAISEFVQRGYTF
TGTGCCATCAGTGAGTTCGTCCAGAGGGGCTACACCTTC
>TRBJ1-2|TRBD1|-|TRBV15
CATSNGGTGRPGNYGYTF
TGTGCCACCAGCAACGGGGGGACAGGACGTCCAGGGAACTATGGCTACACCTTC
>TRBJ2-3|TRBD2|once|TRBV3-1/TRBV3-2
CASSLHSNGLEGTDTQYF
TGTGCCAGCAGCCTCCACAGTAATGGACTAGAGGGCACAGATACGCAGTATTTT
>TRBJ2-5|-|-|TRBV21-1
CASSKQAWTGTCLGQETQYF
TGTGCCAGCAGCAAACAGGCGTGGACAGGGACCTGCTTAGGCCAAGAGACCCAGTACTTC
>TRBJ2-1|-|-|TRBV9
CASSFVGQASYNEQFF
TGTGCCAGCAGCTTTGTGGGACAAGCCTCCTACAATGAGCAGTTCTTC
>TRBJ2-7|-|-|TRBV5-1
CASSLPGTTYEQYF
TGCGCCAGCAGCTTACCCGGGACAACCTACGAGCAGTACTTC
>TRBJ1-2|-|once|TRBV5-6
CASSLDRSNYGYTF
TGTGCCAGCAGCTTGGACAGGTCTAACTATGGCTACACCTTC
>TRBJ2-1|-|once|TRBV6-2/TRBV6-3
CASSLTGYNEQFF
TGTGCCAGCAGTCTCACCGGCTACAATGAGCAGTTCTTC
>TRBJ1-1|-|few|TRBV5-1
CASSPSPSENTEAFF
TGCGCCAGCAGTCCCTCCCCCAGCGAGAACACTGAAGCTTTCTTT
>TRBJ1-1|-|-|TRBV27
CASSFKGSGNTEAFF
TGTGCCAGCAGTTTTAAGGGGTCCGGGAACACTGAAGCTTTCTTT
>TRBJ1-5|-|-|TRBV5-6
CASSAGGIYQPQHF
TGTGCCAGCAGCGCCGGGGGTATCTATCAGCCCCAGCATTTT
>TRBJ2-3|TRBD2|-|TRBV5-1
CASSLGSLAGGVTDTQYF
TGCGCCAGCAGCTTGGGAAGCCTAGCGGGGGGAGTGACAGATACGCAGTATTTT
>TRBJ1-3|-|-|TRBV10-3
CAIAQGGPGGSSGNTIYF
TGTGCCATCGCCCAAGGAGGTCCCGGCGGCAGCTCTGGAAACACCATATATTTT
>TRBJ2-5|-|-|TRBV9
CASSVGSTGGEETQYF
TGTGCCAGCAGCGTAGGGAGTACAGGGGGGGAGGAGACCCAGTACTTC
>TRBJ2-2|-|-|TRBV4-1
CASSQARNTGELFF
TGCGCCAGCAGCCAAGCTCGGAACACCGGGGAGCTGTTTTTT
>TRBJ2-1|TRBD1|once|TRBV2
CASSVEQGVYNEQFF
TGTGCCAGCAGTGTTGAACAGGGGGTTTACAATGAGCAGTTCTTC
>TRBJ2-2|TRBD2|-|TRBV11-2
CASSLDQSGVITGELFF
TGTGCCAGCAGCTTAGATCAAAGCGGGGTTATCACCGGGGAGCTGTTTTTT
>TRBJ1-5|-|-|TRBV19
CASSPADSQPQHF
TGTGCCAGTAGTCCTGCTGATAGTCAGCCCCAGCATTTT
>TRBJ1-3|-|-|TRBV30
CAWEQGGLFSGNTIYF
TGTGCCTGGGAACAAGGAGGACTGTTCTCTGGAAACACCATATATTTT
>TRBJ1-1|TRBD1|-|TRBV4-1
CASSQDDRVGTEAFF
TGCGCCAGCAGCCAAGACGACAGGGTCGGGACTGAAGCTTTCTTT
>TRBJ1-2|-|-|TRBV7-8
CASSPKGAGYTF
TGTGCCAGCAGCCCCAAAGGGGCTGGCTACACCTTC